This TCR beta chain was sequenced for a study of blood T cell repertoires in COVID-19. Method: immunoSEQ multiplex PCR; TCRdb's copy keeps in-frame clones and lacks some. Here the sample spans 85,000 to 110,000 clones, around nine tenths being singletons. The sample taken for sequencing was peripheral blood. This clonotype originated in a man aged 45-65 years in a cohort sampled during active COVID-19.

The CDR3 spells CASSRRTGGTDTQYF. CDR3 in DNA: TGTGCCAGTAGTAGACGGACAGGCGGGACAGATACGCAGTATTTT. The V and J genes are TRBV19 and TRBJ2-3; TRBD1 aligns across 7 bases. V trimming: 4 bases; J trimming: 3 bases; junction bases outside the gene matches: 7. The CDR3 spans 15 residues. The germline V gene has CDR1 LNHDA and CDR2 SQIVND (reference sequence).